This entry lists 9 T cell receptor beta chains sequenced from one sample in a study of shared clonotypes between healthy human individuals. Method: immunoSEQ multiplex PCR; TCRdb's copy keeps in-frame clones and lacks some. The sample has about 2.4 million clones, over 85% seen once. The sequenced sample was naive CD4+ T cells from PBMCs. The subset was: CD45RA+ positively selected. The origin of the receptors is a man younger than 30 in good health. Some clones in this sample may be carry-over from other donors' samples.

The chain carries TRBV10-2 and TRBJ2-7, with D uncertain. V was trimmed by 2 bases and J by 1 base, leaving 6 bases between them. Looked up from germline, CDR1 is WSHSY and CDR2 is SAAADI. The CDR3 extends over 13 amino acids. The CDR3 DNA reads TGCGCCAGCAGTGAGGAAACTTCCTACGAGCAGTACTTC. It codes for CASSEETSYEQYF.

The chain combines TRBV6-1 with TRBJ2-5; TRBD1 matches 8 bases. V lost 5 bases to trimming and J lost 2 bases; unmatched junction nucleotides: 7. This CDR3 region has 15 residues. Germline loops: CDR1 MNHNS, CDR2 SASEGT. The CDR3 bases are TGTGCCAGCAGTTTCCCCGGGACAGGACAAGAGACCCAGTACTTC. This gives the protein CASSFPGTGQETQYF.

The J gene is TRBJ2-1, the V gene TRBV4-1; TRBD2 might be the D (5 bases). This CDR3 region has 19 residues. Trimming shortened V by 1 base and J by 0 bases, and 19 bases separated the two germline ends. Germline loops: CDR1 MGHRA, CDR2 YSYEKL. The CDR3 nucleotides are TGCGCCAGCAGCCAAGTGAAACCTCGCGGGCTCAGCTCCTACAATGAGCAGTTCTTC. Residues: CASSQVKPRGLSSYNEQFF.

As regards this clone: This same CDR3 is encoded by further DNA sequences in the sample. The genes are TRBV9 and TRBJ2-7; no clear D gene. The CDR3 sequence is 14 residues long. CDR1 is SGDLS, CDR2 YYNGEE, per germline. V was trimmed by 1 base and J by 1 base, leaving 9 bases between them. The CDR3 region is CASSVSGNSYEQYF. CDR3 sequence (DNA): TGTGCCAGCAGCGTATCGGGCAATTCCTACGAGCAGTACTTC.

The CDR3 nucleotides read TGTGCCAGCAGCTTGGATCCGTATTTCACTGAGCAGTTCTTC. As protein: CASSLDPYFTEQFF. The V call is TRBV7-6, the J call TRBJ2-1; D not certain. The CDR3 contains 14 residues. V was pared by 3 bases and J by 9 bases, with 15 bases between. Germline CDR1 reads SGHVS; CDR2 reads FNYEAQ.

DNA for the CDR3: TGTGCCAGCAGTGTGTTAGGACCTGGGATCAACACCATATATTTT. It is translated as CASSVLGPGINTIYF. V and J are TRBV2 and TRBJ1-3; D not certain. Trimming removed 4 bases from V and 7 bases from J, with 17 bases in between. The CDR3 has 15 residues. Germline values: CDR1 SNHLY, CDR2 FYNNEI.

J is TRBJ2-4 and V is TRBV27; tentative D call: TRBD2 (6 bases). V dropped 6 bases and J dropped 1 base, with 16 bases sitting between them. Germline V CDR1 and CDR2: MNHEY, SMNVEV (reference sequence). The CDR3 has 16 residues. The CDR3 region is CASSLVGAGAKNIQYF. CDR3 in DNA: TGTGCCAGCAGCCTGGTCGGGGCGGGGGCCAAAAACATTCAGTACTTC.

This chain links TRBV6-6 with TRBJ1-4; D is possibly TRBD1 (6 bases). This CDR3 comprises 15 residues. The germline V gene encodes CDR1 MNHNY and CDR2 SVGAGI (reference sequence). V lost 0 bases, J lost 8 bases, and 13 bases lay in between. CDR3 nucleotides: TGTGCCAGCAGTTACTCGACACAGGGACGAGAAAAACTGTTTTTT. This gives the protein CASSYSTQGREKLFF.

This chain links TRBV5-5 with TRBJ2-7, with TRBD1 as a possible D gene (6 bases). CDR1 and CDR2 (germline): SGHKS, YYEKEE (reference sequence). The CDR3 spans 15 residues. With 0 bases removed from V and 2 bases from J, the gap between germline ends came to 12 bases. Written as DNA, the CDR3 is TGTGCCAGCAGCTTGGCGACAGGTTGGGCCTACGAGCAGTACTTC. It yields the protein CASSLATGWAYEQYF. The whole variable domain, remainder taken from reference TRBV5-5 and TRBJ2-7, is DAGVTQSPTHLIKTRGQQVTLRCSPISGHKSVSWYQQVLGQGPQFIFQYYEKEERGRGNFPDRFSARQFPNYSSELNVNALLLGDSALYLCASSLATGWAYEQYFGPGTRLTVT.